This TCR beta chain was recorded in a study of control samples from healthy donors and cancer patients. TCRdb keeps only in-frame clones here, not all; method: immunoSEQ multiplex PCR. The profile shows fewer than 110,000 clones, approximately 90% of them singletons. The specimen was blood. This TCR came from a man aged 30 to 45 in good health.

The DNA of the CDR3 is TGTGCCAGCAGCCCTCGGGGGGGCTACGAGCAGTACTTC. Its protein is CASSPRGGYEQYF. V is TRBV5-4 and J is TRBJ2-7, with 8 bases aligning to TRBD2. V was clipped by 4 bases and J by 3 bases; unmatched bases: 3. The germline V gene has CDR1 SGHNT and CDR2 YYREEE (reference sequence). The CDR3 spans 13 residues.